A selection of T cell receptor beta chains follows, all from one sample in a study of cytomegalovirus exposure and HLA in healthy donors. The protocol was immunoSEQ multiplex PCR, while the TCRdb copy is restricted to in-frame clones and leaves out a portion. The sample has 150,000 or so clones, over 70% seen once; the top ten hold about 6.7%. Input material: PBMCs. These receptors were taken from a woman aged 40 to 49 in good health and CMV-seropositive. Both conserved end residues are part of each CDR3. The D gene is left open where the match is weak. Clone size is shown for a subset of rows, as once, few, many or a class of expanded clone.

>NA|TRBJ2-7|TRBV2|NA
CASSPVPYEQYF
TGTGCCAGCAGCCCTGTCCCCTACGAGCAGTACTTC
>NA|TRBJ2-3|TRBV5-1|TRBD2
CASSFLLAGTDTQYF
TGCGCCAGCAGCTTTTTACTAGCGGGTACAGATACGCAGTATTTT
>NA|TRBJ2-7|TRBV13|TRBD2
CASSSRSGGLYEQYF
TGTGCCAGCAGCTCCCGTAGCGGGGGGCTCTACGAGCAGTACTTC
>NA|TRBJ2-1|TRBV7-2|NA
CASSPDSSYNEQFF
TGTGCCAGCAGCCCGGACAGCTCCTACAATGAGCAGTTCTTC
>NA|TRBJ2-7|TRBV27|NA
CASSFLRESHEQYF
TGTGCCAGCAGTTTTTTACGGGAGTCCCACGAGCAGTACTTC
>NA|TRBJ2-3|TRBV2|TRBD2
CASSGLAGITDTQYF
TGTGCCAGCAGTGGGCTAGCGGGGATCACAGATACGCAGTATTTT
>NA|TRBJ1-4|TRBV9|NA
CASSGGYNLNEKLFF
TGTGCCAGCAGCGGAGGGTACAACCTTAATGAAAAACTGTTTTTT
>NA|TRBJ2-7|TRBV6-4|NA
CASSARWRQQYF
TGTGCCAGCAGTGCGCGGTGGAGGCAGCAGTACTTC
>NA|TRBJ1-4|TRBV15|TRBD1
CATSRDPGQGGEKLFF
TGTGCCACCAGCAGAGATCCGGGACAGGGAGGTGAAAAACTGTTTTTT
>NA|TRBJ1-5|TRBV10-2|NA
CASSDSGDQPQHF
TGCGCCAGCAGTGATTCAGGCGATCAGCCCCAGCATTTT
>NA|TRBJ1-2|TRBV5-6|NA
CASSLGPAGYGYTF
TGTGCCAGCAGCTTGGGCCCCGCGGGCTATGGCTACACCTTC
>NA|TRBJ1-3|TRBV11-3|NA
CASSLEGEPKGNTIYF
TGTGCCAGCAGCTTAGAAGGGGAACCTAAGGGAAACACCATATATTTT
>NA|TRBJ2-3|TRBV4-2|TRBD2
CASSPASGPTDTQYF
TGTGCCAGCAGCCCCGCTAGCGGACCAACAGATACGCAGTATTTT
>few|TRBJ1-5|TRBV5-4|TRBD1
CASSSDRAQPQHF
TGTGCCAGCAGCAGTGACAGGGCCCAGCCCCAGCATTTT
>few|TRBJ1-2|TRBV2|NA
CASTRTESVYGYTF
TGTGCCAGCACCAGGACAGAAAGCGTCTATGGCTACACCTTC
>NA|TRBJ2-7|TRBV6-1|TRBD1
CATGQTGDYEQYF
TGTGCCACAGGTCAGACAGGGGACTACGAGCAGTACTTC
>NA|TRBJ1-1|TRBV19|NA
CASATRNVLEAFF
TGTGCCAGTGCGACAAGGAACGTTCTTGAAGCTTTCTTT
>NA|TRBJ2-7|TRBV7-9|NA
CASSPKPSPGGLGEQYF
TGTGCCAGCAGCCCTAAACCCTCTCCCGGGGGGCTTGGCGAGCAGTACTTC
>NA|TRBJ2-4|TRBV9|TRBD1
CASSPGGSGKENIQYF
TGTGCCAGCAGCCCAGGGGGAAGTGGTAAGGAAAACATTCAGTACTTC
>NA|TRBJ2-3|TRBV6-1|TRBD1
CASMRGTGPTDTQYF
TGTGCCAGCATGCGCGGGACAGGGCCCACAGATACGCAGTATTTT
>NA|TRBJ2-5|TRBV9|TRBD2
CASSTGLAGETQYF
TGTGCCAGCAGCACGGGACTAGCGGGTGAGACCCAGTACTTC
>NA|TRBJ1-1|TRBV19|TRBD1
CASSARGPSEAFF
TGTGCCAGTAGTGCCAGGGGGCCCTCTGAAGCTTTCTTT
>NA|TRBJ2-7|TRBV5-4|TRBD2
CASSPRTSGGSYEQYF
TGTGCCAGCAGCCCTAGGACTAGCGGGGGTTCCTACGAGCAGTACTTC
>NA|TRBJ2-3|TRBV5-1|TRBD1
CASRMTGVTDTQYF
TGCGCCAGCAGAATGACAGGGGTTACAGATACGCAGTATTTT
>NA|TRBJ2-1|TRBV10-3|TRBD2
CAISPSGGTEQFF
TGTGCCATCAGCCCTAGCGGGGGAACTGAGCAGTTCTTC
>NA|TRBJ2-3|TRBV5-1|TRBD1
CAGSLGTGVTDTQYF
TGCGCCGGCAGCCTTGGGACAGGGGTCACAGATACGCAGTATTTT
>NA|TRBJ2-5|TRBV27|NA
CASRYLGDKETQYF
TGTGCCAGCAGATACCTCGGGGACAAAGAGACCCAGTACTTC
>NA|TRBJ1-2|TRBV2|TRBD1
CASRPDYGGTAGYTF
TGTGCCAGCAGACCTGACTACGGAGGGACAGCTGGCTACACCTTC
>few|TRBJ1-3|TRBV19|TRBD1
CASNSPQTGPGNTIYF
TGTGCCAGTAACTCCCCCCAGACAGGGCCTGGAAACACCATATATTTT
>NA|TRBJ2-7|TRBV19|NA
CASSFFQGYEQYF
TGTGCCAGTAGTTTTTTCCAGGGCTACGAGCAGTACTTC
>NA|TRBJ1-3|TRBV29-1|NA
CSVLTVNSGNTIYF
TGCAGCGTCCTGACAGTGAACTCTGGAAACACCATATATTTT
>once|TRBJ1-1|TRBV9|NA
CASSFGTLAEAFF
TGTGCCAGCAGCTTCGGGACACTAGCTGAAGCTTTCTTT
>few|TRBJ2-3|TRBV7-6|TRBD2
CASSADERGSPYTQYF
TGTGCCAGCAGCGCGGACGAGCGGGGGAGTCCATATACGCAGTATTTT
>NA|TRBJ1-6|TRBV6-1|NA
CASRTGQNNSPLHF
TGTGCCAGCAGGACAGGACAGAATAATTCACCCCTCCACTTT
>NA|TRBJ1-4|TRBV7-9|NA
CASSLPLATNEKLFF
TGTGCCAGCAGCTTACCGCTAGCAACTAATGAAAAACTGTTTTTT
>NA|TRBJ2-6|TRBV21-1|NA
CASVDRDDNVLTF
TGTGCCAGCGTAGACAGGGATGACAACGTCCTGACTTTC
>NA|TRBJ1-1|TRBV5-5|TRBD1
CASSTGQGGTEAFF
TGTGCCAGCAGCACGGGACAGGGCGGGACTGAAGCTTTCTTT
>NA|TRBJ2-2|TRBV19|NA
CASREGVGELFF
TGTGCCAGTAGAGAAGGGGTCGGGGAGCTGTTTTTT
>NA|TRBJ2-1|TRBV6-1|NA
CASIRTIYEQFF
TGTGCCAGCATTAGGACAATCTATGAGCAGTTCTTC
>NA|TRBJ2-3|TRBV28|NA
CASSPPLTTDTQYF
TGTGCCAGCAGTCCCCCACTTACGACAGATACGCAGTATTTT
>NA|TRBJ1-6|TRBV6-5|TRBD1
CASRTTGSYSPLHF
TGTGCCAGCAGAACGACAGGGTCGTATTCACCCCTCCACTTT
>NA|TRBJ2-1|TRBV19|TRBD2
CASSSPGGLYNEQFF
TGTGCCAGTAGTTCTCCGGGGGGGTTATACAATGAGCAGTTCTTC
>NA|TRBJ2-5|TRBV7-6|TRBD2
CASSLVLAGDLGTQYF
TGTGCCAGCAGCTTAGTTCTAGCGGGGGATCTGGGGACCCAGTACTTC
>few|TRBJ2-7|TRBV30|NA
CAWSPGTLAYEQYF
TGTGCCTGGAGTCCCGGGACTCTGGCATACGAGCAGTACTTC
>NA|TRBJ1-1|TRBV2|TRBD1
CASSEVGQGRSAFF
TGTGCCAGCAGTGAAGTGGGACAGGGCAGGAGCGCTTTCTTT
>NA|TRBJ2-1|TRBV4-1|TRBD2
CASSQDISGGYNEQFF
TGCGCCAGCAGCCAAGATATCAGCGGGGGGTACAATGAGCAGTTCTTC
>NA|TRBJ2-7|TRBV28|NA
CASSTPAGDFHEQYF
TGTGCCAGCAGTACCCCGGCAGGGGATTTCCACGAGCAGTACTTC
>few|TRBJ2-7|TRBV28|TRBD1
CASSGSGGGYEQYF
TGTGCCAGCAGCGGATCAGGGGGCGGGTACGAGCAGTACTTC
>few|TRBJ1-3|TRBV6-5|TRBD1
CASSPTGGYTIYF
TGTGCCAGCTCGCCGACAGGGGGGTACACCATATATTTT
>NA|TRBJ1-3|TRBV5-4|TRBD1
CASSDRASGNTIYF
TGTGCCAGCAGCGACAGGGCTTCAGGAAACACCATATATTTT
>NA|TRBJ1-2|TRBV6-1|NA
CASSEAGSVYGYTF
TGTGCCAGCAGTGAAGCGGGGAGTGTCTATGGCTACACCTTC
>NA|TRBJ2-3|TRBV27|TRBD1
CASSPNSQGADTQYF
TGTGCCAGCAGTCCAAATTCCCAGGGGGCAGATACGCAGTATTTT
>NA|TRBJ2-7|TRBV9|TRBD2
CASSQGLGGSYEQYF
TGTGCCAGCAGCCAGGGACTAGGGGGCTCCTACGAGCAGTACTTC
>NA|TRBJ1-2|TRBV6-5|NA
CASSPFGLNYGYTF
TGTGCCAGCAGTCCCTTTGGACTGAACTATGGCTACACCTTC
>NA|TRBJ2-3|TRBV9|NA
CASSVRASTDTQYF
TGTGCCAGCAGCGTGAGGGCTAGTACAGATACGCAGTATTTT
>NA|TRBJ2-7|TRBV12-5|NA
CASGFHTIYEQYF
TGTGCTAGTGGTTTTCACACAATCTACGAGCAGTACTTC
>NA|TRBJ1-5|TRBV19|NA
CASGMSSGGNQPQHF
TGTGCCAGTGGGATGTCCTCGGGAGGCAATCAGCCCCAGCATTTT
>NA|TRBJ1-4|TRBV27|NA
CASSLSAGYNEKLFF
TGTGCCAGCAGTTTATCGGCAGGGTACAATGAAAAACTGTTTTTT
>NA|TRBJ2-1|TRBV18|TRBD1
CASSPTTGVYNEQFF
TGTGCCAGCTCACCAACGACAGGGGTCTACAATGAGCAGTTCTTC
>NA|TRBJ2-7|TRBV27|TRBD2
CASSATGGRSYEQYF
TGTGCCAGCAGTGCCACGGGGGGACGGTCCTACGAGCAGTACTTC